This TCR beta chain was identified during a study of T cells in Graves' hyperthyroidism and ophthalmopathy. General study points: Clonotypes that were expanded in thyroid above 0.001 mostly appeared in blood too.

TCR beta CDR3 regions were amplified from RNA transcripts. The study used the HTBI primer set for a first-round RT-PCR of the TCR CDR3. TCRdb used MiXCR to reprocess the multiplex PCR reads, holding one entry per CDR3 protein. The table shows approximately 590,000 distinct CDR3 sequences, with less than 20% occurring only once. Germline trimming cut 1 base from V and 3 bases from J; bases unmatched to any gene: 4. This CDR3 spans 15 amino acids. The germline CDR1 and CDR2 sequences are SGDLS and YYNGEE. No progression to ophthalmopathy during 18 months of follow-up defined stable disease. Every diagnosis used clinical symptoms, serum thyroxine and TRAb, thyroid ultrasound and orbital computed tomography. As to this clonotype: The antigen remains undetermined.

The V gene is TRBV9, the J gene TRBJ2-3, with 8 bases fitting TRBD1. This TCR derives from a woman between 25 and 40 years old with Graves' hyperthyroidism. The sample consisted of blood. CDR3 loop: CASSVRTGTTDTQYF. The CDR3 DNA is TGTGCCAGCAGCGTACGGACAGGGACTACAGATACGCAGTATTTT.